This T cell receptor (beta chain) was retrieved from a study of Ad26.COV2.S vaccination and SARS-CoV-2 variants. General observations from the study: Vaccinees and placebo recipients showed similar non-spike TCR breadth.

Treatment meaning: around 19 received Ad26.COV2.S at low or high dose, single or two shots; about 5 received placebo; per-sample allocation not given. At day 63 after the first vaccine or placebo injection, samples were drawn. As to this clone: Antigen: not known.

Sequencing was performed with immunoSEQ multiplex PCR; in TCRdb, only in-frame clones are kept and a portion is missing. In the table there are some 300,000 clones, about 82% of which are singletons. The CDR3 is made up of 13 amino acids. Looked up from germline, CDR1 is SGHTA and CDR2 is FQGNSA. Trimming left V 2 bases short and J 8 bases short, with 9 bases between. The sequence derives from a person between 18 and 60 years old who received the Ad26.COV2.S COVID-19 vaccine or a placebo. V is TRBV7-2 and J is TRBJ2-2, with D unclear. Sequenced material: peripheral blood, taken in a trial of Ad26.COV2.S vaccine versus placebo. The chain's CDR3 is CASSLITGGELFF. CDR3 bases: TGTGCCAGCAGCTTAATAACTGGTGGGGAGCTGTTTTTT.